This T cell receptor (beta chain) was recovered during a study of control samples from healthy donors and cancer patients. Method: immunoSEQ multiplex PCR; TCRdb's copy keeps in-frame clones and lacks some. This table has 160,000 or so clones, 85% to 95% appearing once. CDR3 length: 19 amino acids. Germline trimming cut 1 base from V and 5 bases from J; bases unmatched to any gene: 14. The V gene's germline CDR1 is MNHEY and CDR2 SMNVEV (reference sequence). The chain joins TRBV27 to TRBJ1-4; 9 nucleotides align to TRBD1. The sample was blood. The clonotype was recovered from a woman in her forties in good health. The DNA for the CDR3 is TGTGCCAGCAGTTTATATAGCCCAACTAGACAGGGGGGAAATGAAAAACTGTTTTTT. This sequence encodes CASSLYSPTRQGGNEKLFF. The whole variable domain, remainder taken from reference TRBV27 and TRBJ1-4, is EAQVTQNPRYLITVTGKKLTVTCSQNMNHEYMSWYRQDPGLGLRQIYYSMNVEVTDKGDVPEGYKVSRKEKRNFPLILESPSPNQTSLYFCASSLYSPTRQGGNEKLFFGSGTQLSVL.